The rows below give T cell receptor beta chains drawn from one sample of a study of blood T cell repertoires in COVID-19. The protocol was immunoSEQ multiplex PCR, while the TCRdb copy is restricted to in-frame clones and leaves out a portion. Of about 180,000 clones in the sample, around 87% were seen once. Sequencing was done on a sample of peripheral blood. Receptor source: a man between 40 and 49 years old with active or convalescent COVID-19. Both conserved end residues are part of each CDR3. The D gene is left open where the match is weak. Clone size is stated in some rows and not others, as once, few, many or a class when expanded.

V gene: TRBV5-1
J gene: TRBJ2-3
clone size: NA
D gene: TRBD2
CDR3 protein: CASSYAGLAGNRDTQYF
CDR3 DNA: TGCGCCAGCAGCTATGCAGGACTAGCGGGGAATAGAGATACGCAGTATTTT

V gene: TRBV14
J gene: TRBJ2-1
clone size: NA
D gene: NA
CDR3 protein: CASSQSRTGEQFF
CDR3 DNA: TGTGCCAGCAGCCAGTCTAGGACGGGGGAGCAGTTCTTC

V gene: TRBV29-1
J gene: TRBJ2-3
clone size: NA
D gene: NA
CDR3 protein: CSPPEELGLRGNTQYF
CDR3 DNA: TGCAGCCCGCCAGAGGAGTTGGGCTTAAGGGGGAATACGCAGTATTTT

V gene: TRBV6-5
J gene: TRBJ1-2
clone size: NA
D gene: TRBD1
CDR3 protein: CASSYSGQGIYGYTF
CDR3 DNA: TGTGCCAGCAGTTACTCAGGACAGGGGATCTATGGCTACACCTTC

V gene: TRBV13
J gene: TRBJ1-1
clone size: NA
D gene: TRBD1
CDR3 protein: CASSGQGWAAEAFF
CDR3 DNA: TGTGCCAGCAGCGGACAGGGTTGGGCCGCTGAAGCTTTCTTT

V gene: TRBV5-1
J gene: TRBJ2-7
clone size: NA
D gene: TRBD1
CDR3 protein: CASSLGQGESSYEQYF
CDR3 DNA: TGCGCCAGCAGCTTGGGGCAGGGGGAAAGCTCCTACGAGCAGTACTTC

V gene: TRBV3-1/TRBV3-2
J gene: TRBJ1-4
clone size: NA
D gene: TRBD1
CDR3 protein: CASSQYIGLTGAPFDSKLFF
CDR3 DNA: TGTGCCAGCAGCCAATACATTGGGCTGACAGGGGCCCCCTTCGACTCAAAACTGTTTTTT

V gene: TRBV19
J gene: TRBJ1-1
clone size: NA
D gene: NA
CDR3 protein: CASSPDLGRVNTEAFF
CDR3 DNA: TGTGCCAGTAGTCCCGATTTAGGGCGGGTGAACACTGAAGCTTTCTTT

V gene: TRBV10-3
J gene: TRBJ1-2
clone size: NA
D gene: TRBD1
CDR3 protein: CAIRTGGGYGYTF
CDR3 DNA: TGTGCCATCCGGACAGGGGGTGGCTATGGCTACACCTTC

V gene: TRBV19
J gene: TRBJ2-5
clone size: NA
D gene: NA
CDR3 protein: CASSIDRSSETQYF
CDR3 DNA: TGTGCCAGTAGTATAGATCGTAGTTCCGAGACCCAGTACTTC

V gene: TRBV7-3
J gene: TRBJ2-5
clone size: NA
D gene: NA
CDR3 protein: CASSHPNRVGYQETQYF
CDR3 DNA: TGTGCCAGCAGTCACCCGAACAGGGTGGGGTACCAAGAGACCCAGTACTTC

V gene: TRBV28
J gene: TRBJ1-4
clone size: once
D gene: NA
CDR3 protein: CASSSPPYEKLFF
CDR3 DNA: TGTGCCAGCAGTTCCCCCCCGTATGAGAAACTGTTTTTT

V gene: TRBV5-1
J gene: TRBJ1-1
clone size: NA
D gene: NA
CDR3 protein: CASSEGHVNTEAFF
CDR3 DNA: TGCGCCAGCAGCGAGGGACACGTGAACACTGAAGCTTTCTTT

V gene: TRBV6-5
J gene: TRBJ2-2
clone size: NA
D gene: NA
CDR3 protein: CASSSSPQGSGELFF
CDR3 DNA: TGTGCCAGCAGTTCCTCCCCACAGGGTTCCGGGGAGCTGTTTTTT

V gene: TRBV7-2
J gene: TRBJ2-3
clone size: NA
D gene: NA
CDR3 protein: CASSPQDTQYF
CDR3 DNA: TGTGCCAGCAGCCCGCAGGATACGCAGTATTTT

V gene: TRBV7-3
J gene: TRBJ2-7
clone size: NA
D gene: TRBD2
CDR3 protein: CASSLRDGEGPLGSGEHEQYF
CDR3 DNA: TGTGCCAGCAGCTTACGGGACGGGGAGGGGCCATTAGGTAGCGGGGAACACGAGCAGTACTTC

V gene: TRBV19
J gene: TRBJ1-2
clone size: once
D gene: NA
CDR3 protein: CASSMNLGRPIF
CDR3 DNA: TGTGCCAGTAGTATGAATCTGGGCAGACCGATATTC

V gene: TRBV30
J gene: TRBJ1-5
clone size: NA
D gene: NA
CDR3 protein: CAWSTRENQPQHF
CDR3 DNA: TGTGCCTGGAGTACCCGGGAGAATCAGCCCCAGCATTTT

V gene: TRBV6-5
J gene: TRBJ1-6
clone size: NA
D gene: TRBD1
CDR3 protein: CASPGTGFNSPLHF
CDR3 DNA: TGTGCCAGCCCCGGGACAGGGTTTAATTCACCCCTCCACTTT

V gene: TRBV29-1
J gene: TRBJ2-7
clone size: once
D gene: NA
CDR3 protein: CSFVGQGRYEQYF
CDR3 DNA: TGCAGCTTCGTGGGCCAGGGAAGATACGAGCAGTACTTC

V gene: TRBV3-1/TRBV3-2
J gene: TRBJ2-7
clone size: NA
D gene: NA
CDR3 protein: CASSQQTYEQYF
CDR3 DNA: TGTGCCAGCAGCCAACAGACCTACGAGCAGTACTTC

V gene: TRBV19
J gene: TRBJ1-1
clone size: few
D gene: TRBD1
CDR3 protein: CASMTGGIGTEAFF
CDR3 DNA: TGTGCCAGTATGACAGGGGGAATTGGGACTGAAGCTTTCTTT

V gene: TRBV5-1
J gene: TRBJ1-2
clone size: NA
D gene: TRBD1
CDR3 protein: CASSLADRGGYTF
CDR3 DNA: TGCGCCAGCAGCTTGGCCGACAGGGGTGGCTACACCTTC

V gene: TRBV6-1
J gene: TRBJ1-3
clone size: NA
D gene: NA
CDR3 protein: CASSEAAGKSSGNTIYF
CDR3 DNA: TGTGCCAGCAGTGAAGCTGCAGGGAAGAGCTCTGGAAACACCATATATTTT

V gene: TRBV7-3
J gene: TRBJ1-2
clone size: NA
D gene: NA
CDR3 protein: CASSNGTHYGYTF
CDR3 DNA: TGTGCCAGCAGTAACGGGACTCACTATGGCTACACCTTC

V gene: TRBV23-1
J gene: TRBJ1-6
clone size: NA
D gene: NA
CDR3 protein: CASSPRPRETDNSPLHF
CDR3 DNA: TGCGCCAGCAGTCCCCGTCCAAGAGAAACGGATAATTCACCCCTCCACTTT

V gene: TRBV21-1
J gene: TRBJ2-3
clone size: NA
D gene: NA
CDR3 protein: CASSKSGSGGFDTQYF
CDR3 DNA: TGTGCCAGCAGCAAGTCAGGTAGCGGGGGGTTTGATACGCAGTATTTT

V gene: TRBV25-1
J gene: TRBJ1-6
clone size: NA
D gene: NA
CDR3 protein: CASSGLSNSPLHF
CDR3 DNA: TGTGCCAGCAGTGGACTCTCGAATTCACCCCTCCACTTT

V gene: TRBV5-1
J gene: TRBJ2-2
clone size: NA
D gene: NA
CDR3 protein: CASRASFTGELFF
CDR3 DNA: TGCGCCAGCAGAGCGTCTTTTACCGGGGAGCTGTTTTTT

V gene: TRBV3-1/TRBV3-2
J gene: TRBJ2-2
clone size: NA
D gene: NA
CDR3 protein: CASSQARTGELFF
CDR3 DNA: TGTGCCAGCAGCCAAGCGAGAACCGGGGAGCTGTTTTTT

V gene: TRBV4-1
J gene: TRBJ1-5
clone size: once
D gene: NA
CDR3 protein: CASSQSSGLNNQPQHF
CDR3 DNA: TGCGCCAGCAGCCAGAGTAGCGGACTTAACAATCAGCCCCAGCATTTT

V gene: TRBV5-8
J gene: TRBJ1-1
clone size: NA
D gene: NA
CDR3 protein: CASTLTEAFF
CDR3 DNA: TGTGCCAGCACCCTCACTGAAGCTTTCTTT

V gene: TRBV5-1
J gene: TRBJ1-4
clone size: NA
D gene: TRBD1
CDR3 protein: CASSVTGVHDPTNEKLFF
CDR3 DNA: TGCGCCAGCAGCGTGACAGGGGTCCACGACCCAACTAATGAAAAACTGTTTTTT

V gene: TRBV30
J gene: TRBJ1-3
clone size: NA
D gene: NA
CDR3 protein: CAWSGQNGNTIYF
CDR3 DNA: TGTGCCTGGAGTGGACAAAATGGAAACACCATATATTTT

V gene: TRBV14
J gene: TRBJ1-2
clone size: NA
D gene: NA
CDR3 protein: CASSQARGGRDNGYTF
CDR3 DNA: TGTGCCAGCAGCCAAGCCCGAGGAGGAAGGGATAATGGCTACACCTTC

V gene: TRBV7-3
J gene: TRBJ2-3
clone size: NA
D gene: NA
CDR3 protein: CASSYGGANYDTQYF
CDR3 DNA: TGTGCCAGCAGCTATGGGGGGGCCAATTATGATACGCAGTATTTT

V gene: TRBV30
J gene: TRBJ1-4
clone size: NA
D gene: NA
CDR3 protein: CASPGLHNEKLFF
CDR3 DNA: TGTGCCTCGCCGGGACTGCATAATGAAAAACTGTTTTTT

V gene: TRBV5-4
J gene: TRBJ1-2
clone size: NA
D gene: NA
CDR3 protein: CASTYTTGNYGYTF
CDR3 DNA: TGTGCCAGCACCTACACAACAGGAAACTATGGCTACACCTTC

V gene: TRBV6-1
J gene: TRBJ2-6
clone size: few
D gene: NA
CDR3 protein: CASSEAVGGSGANVLTF
CDR3 DNA: TGTGCCAGCAGTGAAGCTGTAGGGGGCTCTGGGGCCAACGTCCTGACTTTC